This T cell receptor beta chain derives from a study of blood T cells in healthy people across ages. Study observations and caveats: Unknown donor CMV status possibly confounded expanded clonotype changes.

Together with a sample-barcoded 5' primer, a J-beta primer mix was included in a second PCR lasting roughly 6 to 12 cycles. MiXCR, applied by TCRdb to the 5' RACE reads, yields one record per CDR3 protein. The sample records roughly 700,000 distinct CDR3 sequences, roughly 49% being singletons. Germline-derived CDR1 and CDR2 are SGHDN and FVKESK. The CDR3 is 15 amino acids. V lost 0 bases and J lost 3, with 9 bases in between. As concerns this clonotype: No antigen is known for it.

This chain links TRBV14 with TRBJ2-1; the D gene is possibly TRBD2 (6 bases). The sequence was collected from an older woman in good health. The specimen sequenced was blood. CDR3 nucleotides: TGTGCCAGCAGCCAAGACGGGAGACTCTACAATGAGCAGTTCTTC. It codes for CASSQDGRLYNEQFF.